This is a list of T cell receptor beta chains from one sample in a study of T cell responses to AZD1222 COVID-19 vaccine. Using immunoSEQ multiplex PCR, the repertoire was profiled, and TCRdb retains in-frame clones only, with some absent. Here the sample spans around 130,000 clones, over 85% being singletons. The sample in question was peripheral blood, obtained on day 0 of AZD1222 vaccination. Source of these receptors: an adult in good health. Each CDR3 is given with its conserved first and last residue.

CAISSDRVEANTGELFF,TRBJ2-2,TRBV10-3
CASSWTIRGNTEAFF,TRBJ1-1,TRBV11-1
CASSQDRRNTEAFF,TRBJ1-1,TRBV7-9
CASSPPGASYEQYF,TRBJ2-7,TRBV18
CATSDPGQGNTGELFF,TRBJ2-2,TRBV24-1
CASSEWDRERGRNTEAFF,TRBJ1-1,TRBV25-1
CASRQGNAFF,TRBJ1-1,TRBV2
CASSLANPQDTQYF,TRBJ2-3,TRBV5-1
CASTPQRGTEAFF,TRBJ1-1,TRBV28
CASSQDRQSGNTIYF,TRBJ1-3,TRBV3-1/TRBV3-2